The table lists the clone carrying this T cell receptor beta chain with a few counts. The antigen is not known. The source of the sample is a study of T cells after yellow fever vaccination. TCRdb independently ran MiXCR on the 5' RACE reads; one entry per CDR3 protein. The repertoire includes about 320,000 distinct CDR3 sequences, about 4.5% of them detected once, and less than 20% sits in the top ten. There are 13 residues in the CDR3. Trimming removed 6 bases at V and 9 bases at J, with 15 bases between. The V gene's germline CDR1 is MNHEY and CDR2 SMNVEV (reference sequence). General study points: Researchers report a weaker secondary response that nonetheless peaked faster, day 5 versus 15. Highly abundant clonotypes carried over from the bulk population could end up in FACS-sorted repertoires as contaminants. Booster samples showed a return of most primary-vaccination clones (around 96% CD4, about 85% CD8).

The gene calls are TRBV27 and TRBJ2-1, with D perhaps TRBD1 (6 bases). The specimen was PBMCs, collected 15 days after the yellow fever booster vaccination. The receptor comes from a man aged 18-30 years who received the YFV17D yellow fever vaccine. This CDR3 is CASSQGGGIEQFF. The CDR3 coding sequence is TGTGCCAGCAGCCAAGGGGGTGGGATTGAGCAGTTCTTC.